The clone carrying this T cell receptor beta chain was observed once. The target antigen is unknown. There are 13 residues in the CDR3. Trimming removed 4 bases from V and 5 bases from J, with 11 bases in between. Germline values: CDR1 MNHEY, CDR2 SMNVEV (reference sequence). The immunoSEQ assay was v3. Survey-level samples got 2 million or so read pairs; deep-level samples got roughly 5-6.5 million. Clones were read by immunoSEQ multiplex PCR, and TCRdb kept only the in-frame ones, dropping some. Here the sample spans tens of thousands of clones, around three quarters being singletons. This sample was included in a study of TIL therapy for anti-PD-1-resistant metastatic lung cancer. Whole-study context: A handful of tumors were EGFR-mutant and two were ALK-rearranged. Median tumor mutation burden was 1.5 mutations per megabase.

Study-wide points: The cohort had more treatment-naive, never-smoker and oncogene-addicted patients than typical.

Noted time point: pre-treatment sample, taken before nivolumab and TIL therapy. This sequence was found in a man between 65 and 85 years old with non-small cell lung cancer. The sample was blood, taken at baseline. This chain links TRBV27 with TRBJ1-1; D unresolved. DNA for the CDR3: TGTGCCAGCAGTTCACGACAAGGGACTGAAGCTTTCTTT. Translating it yields CASSSRQGTEAFF.